A single T cell receptor (beta chain) is shown here with its context. Its specificity is not known. The gene names here belong to mouse. The CDR3 extends 4 residues past the end of the read, so its final part is completed from the germline J gene. This specimen belongs to a study of CD8+ T cells in alopecia areata. This CDR3 contains 17 residues. Per the germline V gene, CDR1 is FNHDT and CDR2 is SITEND (reference sequence). V trimming: 5 bases; J trimming: 0 bases; junction bases outside the gene matches: 7. Broader study findings: Sequencing of scalp tissue also captures the resident alphabeta T cells of normal skin. Against the mouse data, patients shared TCRs less clearly, possibly for HLA reasons. Higher clonality and more expanded CD8+ clones appeared in lesional than normal scalp.

Pooled cells of cutaneous lymph node origin were sorted on CD4, CD8alpha, NKG2D, NKG2ACE and other markers. The authors extracted RNA and reverse transcribed it into cDNA as the sequencing template. Produced via immunoSEQ multiplex PCR; TCRdb's table is partial and in-frame only. The record shows more than 250,000 clones for this sample, with no singletons present. The sequenced sample consisted of CD4+ T cells sorted from a lymph node. The chain couples TRBV19 to TRBJ2-2, with 10 bases lining up with TRBD2. The clonotype was recovered from a C3H/HeJ mouse with alopecia areata. This mouse strain has H2-k as its MHC haplotype. The CDR3 region is CASSNPTGGSNTGQLYF. The covered CDR3 bases are TGTGCCAGCAGCAACCCGACTGGGGGGTCAAACACCGGG.